A single sample is the source of the 3 T cell receptor beta chains below, sequenced in a study of TIL therapy for anti-PD-1-resistant metastatic lung cancer. The immunoSEQ assay was v3. Produced via immunoSEQ multiplex PCR; TCRdb's table is partial and in-frame only. The sample yields tens of thousands of clones, more than 75% seen once. Noted time point: pre-treatment sample, taken before nivolumab and TIL therapy. The sequenced sample was blood, obtained at baseline. The receptors stem from a person aged 30 to 80 with non-small cell lung cancer.

The chain employs TRBV18 and TRBJ2-1; 7 bases match TRBD2. CDR1 KGHSH and CDR2 LQKENI come from the germline V gene. J lost 0 bases, V lost 3 bases, and 5 bases had no gene match. This CDR3 has 16 amino acids. Here the CDR3 DNA reads TGTGCCAGCTCACCCGCGGGAGCCAGCTCCTACAATGAGCAGTTCTTC. This sequence encodes CASSPAGASSYNEQFF.

Written as DNA, the CDR3 is TGTGCCAGCACTTGGCGCGGGGCCGCCTCCTACAATGAGCAGTTCTTC. This gives the protein CASTWRGAASYNEQFF. The chain couples TRBV2 to TRBJ2-1; D perhaps matches TRBD2 (6 bases). The germline V gene has CDR1 SNHLY and CDR2 FYNNEI. Trimming took 7 bases from V and 0 from J, leaving 16 bases between them. The CDR3 runs 16 residues.

The rearrangement joins TRBV15 to TRBJ2-7, with 9 bases matching TRBD1. The V and J ends lost 1 base and 4 bases, in that order; junction bases with no gene match: 2. CDR1 is LNHNV, CDR2 YYDKDF, per germline (reference sequence). The CDR3 is 14 amino acids. The CDR3 spells CATSRGGQGYEQYF. CDR3 bases: TGTGCCACCAGCAGAGGGGGACAGGGTTACGAGCAGTACTTC.